This entry is about one TCR beta chain. Its matching antigen is unknown. The data were taken from a study of shared clonotypes between healthy human individuals. There are 14 residues in the CDR3. Trimming stripped 5 bases from V and 3 bases from J, with 11 bases between. Germline-derived CDR1 and CDR2 are MDHEN and SYDVKM. Measured with immunoSEQ multiplex PCR; TCRdb has only the in-frame clones, and not every one. The sample gives roughly 1 million clones, 70% to 80% of which show up once; 0.5% to 0.6% is in the top ten. Findings of the study overall: Relative to memory subsets, naive subsets generally showed larger estimated richness.

The chain couples TRBV28 to TRBJ1-5; D unclear. The sequence came from a man between 18 and 29 years old in good health. Some clones in this sample may be carry-over from other donors' samples. Sequenced material: memory CD4+ T cells from PBMCs. The subset denotes: CD45RA-negative fraction. The CDR3 region has the DNA TGTGCCAGCAGTCTACCGGGGAACAATCAGCCCCAGCATTTT. Protein sequence: CASSLPGNNQPQHF.